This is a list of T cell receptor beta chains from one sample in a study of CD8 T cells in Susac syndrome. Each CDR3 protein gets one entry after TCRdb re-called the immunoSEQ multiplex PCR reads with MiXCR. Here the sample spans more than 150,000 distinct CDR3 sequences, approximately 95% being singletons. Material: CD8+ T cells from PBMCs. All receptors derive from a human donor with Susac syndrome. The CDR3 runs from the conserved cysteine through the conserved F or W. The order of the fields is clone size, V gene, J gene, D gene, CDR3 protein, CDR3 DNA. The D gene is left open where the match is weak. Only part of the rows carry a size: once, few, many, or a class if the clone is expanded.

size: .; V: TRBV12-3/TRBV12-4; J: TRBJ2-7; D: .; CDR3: CASSEFGTPYEQYF; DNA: TGTGCCAGCAGTGAATTTGGGACTCCCTACGAGCAGTACTTC
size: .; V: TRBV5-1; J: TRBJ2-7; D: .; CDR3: CASSFASEQYF; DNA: TGCGCCAGCAGCTTCGCTTCCGAGCAGTACTTC
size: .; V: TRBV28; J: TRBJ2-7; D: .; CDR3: CASSGQLTGPYPYEQYF; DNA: TGTGCCAGCAGTGGGCAGCTGACCGGACCCTACCCCTACGAGCAGTACTTC
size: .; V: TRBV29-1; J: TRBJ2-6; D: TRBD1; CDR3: CSVGQGISGANVLTF; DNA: TGCAGCGTAGGACAGGGAATCTCTGGGGCCAACGTCCTGACTTTC
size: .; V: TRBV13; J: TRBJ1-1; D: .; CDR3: CASSLGSGSEAFF; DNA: TGTGCCAGCAGCTTGGGGTCCGGCTCTGAAGCTTTCTTT
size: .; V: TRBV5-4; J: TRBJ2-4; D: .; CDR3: CASSSQFAGRAKNIQYF; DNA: TGTGCCAGCAGTTCACAATTTGCGGGACGAGCCAAAAACATTCAGTACTTC
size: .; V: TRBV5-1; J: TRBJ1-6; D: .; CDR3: CASSLEGRNSPLHF; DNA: TGCGCCAGCAGCTTGGAAGGGCGGAATTCACCCCTCCACTTT
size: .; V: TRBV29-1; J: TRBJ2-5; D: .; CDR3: CSVDIGGARETQYF; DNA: TGCAGCGTTGATATTGGGGGGGCGCGGGAGACCCAGTACTTC
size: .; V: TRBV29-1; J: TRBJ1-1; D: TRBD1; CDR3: CSVVPRTGGANTEAFF; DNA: TGCAGCGTTGTTCCACGGACAGGGGGCGCGAACACTGAAGCTTTCTTT
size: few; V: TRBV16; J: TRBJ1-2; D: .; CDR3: CASSRDYGYTF; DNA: TGTGCCAGCAGCCGAGACTATGGCTACACCTTC
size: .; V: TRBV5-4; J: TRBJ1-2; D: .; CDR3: CASSLEKGRSPYGYTF; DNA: TGTGCCAGCAGCCTGGAAAAAGGACGGTCACCCTATGGCTACACCTTC
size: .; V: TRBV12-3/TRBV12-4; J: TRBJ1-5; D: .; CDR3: CASSFGGGHQPQHF; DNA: TGTGCCAGCAGTTTCGGTGGGGGACATCAGCCCCAGCATTTT
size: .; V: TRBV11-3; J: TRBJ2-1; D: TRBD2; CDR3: CASSLRSGLVRDEQFF; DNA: TGTGCCAGCAGTCTTAGATCGGGACTAGTTAGGGATGAGCAGTTCTTC
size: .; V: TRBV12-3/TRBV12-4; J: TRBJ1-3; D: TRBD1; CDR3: CASSLAGGDTIYF; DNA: TGTGCCAGCAGTTTAGCAGGGGGCGACACCATATATTTT
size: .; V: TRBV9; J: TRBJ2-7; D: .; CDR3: CASSEGPGEQYF; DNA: TGTGCCAGCAGCGAGGGGCCGGGGGAGCAGTACTTC
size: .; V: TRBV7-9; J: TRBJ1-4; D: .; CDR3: CASTSGVQEREKLFF; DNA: TGTGCCAGCACGAGTGGAGTCCAAGAAAGGGAAAAACTGTTTTTT
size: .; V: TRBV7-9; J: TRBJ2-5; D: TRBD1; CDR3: CASSPRTGFETQYF; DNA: TGTGCCAGCAGCCCAAGGACAGGATTTGAGACCCAGTACTTC
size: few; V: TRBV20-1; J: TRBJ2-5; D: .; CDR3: CSAGPQETQYF; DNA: TGCAGTGCTGGGCCCCAAGAGACCCAGTACTTC
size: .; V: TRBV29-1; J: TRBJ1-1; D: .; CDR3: CSVWAGNPMNTEAFF; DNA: TGCAGCGTTTGGGCCGGAAACCCCATGAACACTGAAGCTTTCTTT
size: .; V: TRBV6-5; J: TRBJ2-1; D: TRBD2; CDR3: CASRGLAGSYNEQFF; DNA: TGTGCCAGCAGGGGACTAGCGGGGTCCTACAATGAGCAGTTCTTC
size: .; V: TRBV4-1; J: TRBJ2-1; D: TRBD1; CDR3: CASSHYDRGSYNEQFF; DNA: TGCGCCAGCAGCCATTATGACAGGGGATCCTACAATGAGCAGTTCTTC
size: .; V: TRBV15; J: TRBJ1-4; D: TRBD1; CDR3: CATSRDGTGAEKLFF; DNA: TGTGCCACCAGCAGAGACGGGACAGGGGCTGAAAAACTGTTTTTT
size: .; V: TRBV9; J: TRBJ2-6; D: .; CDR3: CASSVLGSGDGANVLTF; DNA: TGTGCCAGCAGCGTATTGGGGTCAGGTGATGGGGCCAACGTCCTGACTTTC
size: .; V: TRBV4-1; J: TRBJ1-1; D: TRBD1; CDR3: CASSQDPGTGLTEAFF; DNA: TGCGCCAGCAGCCAGGATCCCGGGACAGGGTTGACTGAAGCTTTCTTT
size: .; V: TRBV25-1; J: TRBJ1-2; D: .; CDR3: CASSENNYGYTF; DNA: TGTGCCAGCAGTGAGAATAACTATGGCTACACCTTC
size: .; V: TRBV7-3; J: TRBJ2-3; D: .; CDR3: CASSSSSLRLGTDTQYF; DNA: TGTGCCAGCAGCTCTAGTTCTCTCCGTCTAGGCACAGATACGCAGTATTTT
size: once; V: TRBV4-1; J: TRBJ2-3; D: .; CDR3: CASSRTLTPGSTDTQYF; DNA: TGCGCCAGCAGCCGGACGTTGACACCGGGGAGCACAGATACGCAGTATTTT
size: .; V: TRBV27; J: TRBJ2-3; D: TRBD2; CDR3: CASSSGTSGSDTQYF; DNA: TGTGCCAGCAGTTCCGGGACTAGCGGGTCAGATACGCAGTATTTT
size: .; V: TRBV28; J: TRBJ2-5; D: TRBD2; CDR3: CASSFPGGGEETQYF; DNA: TGTGCCAGCAGTTTCCCTGGCGGGGGAGAAGAGACCCAGTACTTC
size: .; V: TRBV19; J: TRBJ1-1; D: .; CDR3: CASSETGVLYTEAFF; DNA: TGTGCCAGTAGTGAGACAGGAGTACTTTACACTGAAGCTTTCTTT
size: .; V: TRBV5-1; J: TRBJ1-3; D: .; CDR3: CASSLETAGVDTIYF; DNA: TGCGCCAGCAGCTTGGAAACCGCAGGGGTAGACACCATATATTTT
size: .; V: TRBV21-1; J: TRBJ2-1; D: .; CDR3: CASSYYWASYNEQFF; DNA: TGTGCCAGCAGCTATTATTGGGCCTCCTACAATGAGCAGTTCTTC
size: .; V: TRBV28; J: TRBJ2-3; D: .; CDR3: CASSLSSSTDTQYF; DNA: TGTGCCAGCAGTCTCTCCTCGAGCACAGATACGCAGTATTTT
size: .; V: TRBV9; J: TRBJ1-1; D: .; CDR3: CASSVDSVNTEAFF; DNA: TGTGCCAGCAGCGTAGACTCAGTGAACACTGAAGCTTTCTTT
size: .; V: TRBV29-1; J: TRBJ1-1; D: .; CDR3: CSVYGGPNTEAFF; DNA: TGCAGCGTTTACGGCGGCCCGAACACTGAAGCTTTCTTT
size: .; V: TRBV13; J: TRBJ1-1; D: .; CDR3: CASSLGRRDTEAFF; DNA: TGTGCCAGCAGCTTAGGAAGGAGGGACACTGAAGCTTTCTTT
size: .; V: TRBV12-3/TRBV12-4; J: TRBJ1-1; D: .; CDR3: CASSHRENTEAFF; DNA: TGTGCCAGCAGCCACAGGGAGAACACTGAAGCTTTCTTT
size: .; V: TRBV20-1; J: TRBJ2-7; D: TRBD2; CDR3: CSARVSSGGSYEQYF; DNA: TGCAGTGCTAGAGTCTCTAGCGGGGGCTCCTACGAGCAGTACTTC
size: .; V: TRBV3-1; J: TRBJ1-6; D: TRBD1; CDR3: CASSPGTATNSPLHF; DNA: TGTGCCAGCAGCCCCGGGACAGCAACTAATTCACCCCTCCACTTT
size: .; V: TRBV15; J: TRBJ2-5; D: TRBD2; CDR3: CATSVGTSGQETQYF; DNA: TGTGCCACCAGCGTCGGGACTAGCGGGCAAGAGACCCAGTACTTC
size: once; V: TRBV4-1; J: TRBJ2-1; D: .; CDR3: CASSRLAGSPEQFF; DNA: TGCGCCAGCAGCCGCCTCGCGGGTAGCCCTGAGCAGTTCTTC
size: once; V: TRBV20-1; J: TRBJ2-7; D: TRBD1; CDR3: CSARERTGGYEQYF; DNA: TGCAGTGCTAGGGAAAGGACAGGGGGCTACGAGCAGTACTTC
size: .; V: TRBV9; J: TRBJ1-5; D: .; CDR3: CASSVVEGQPQHF; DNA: TGTGCCAGCAGCGTAGTGGAGGGTCAGCCCCAGCATTTT
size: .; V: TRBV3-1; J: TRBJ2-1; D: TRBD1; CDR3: CASSYGQVSYNEQFF; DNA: TGTGCCAGCAGCTACGGACAGGTCTCCTACAATGAGCAGTTCTTC
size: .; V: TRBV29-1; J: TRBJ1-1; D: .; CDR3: CSVEQTENTEAFF; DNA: TGCAGCGTTGAACAGACAGAAAACACTGAAGCTTTCTTT
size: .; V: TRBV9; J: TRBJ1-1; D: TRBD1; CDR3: CASSVVDRVTEAFF; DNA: TGTGCCAGCAGCGTAGTGGACAGGGTTACTGAAGCTTTCTTT
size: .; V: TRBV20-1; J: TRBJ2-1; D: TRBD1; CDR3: CSAWDRAQNEQFF; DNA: TGCAGTGCTTGGGACAGGGCCCAAAATGAGCAGTTCTTC
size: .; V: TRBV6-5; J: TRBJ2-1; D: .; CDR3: CASLGDAAYNEQFF; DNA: TGTGCCAGCCTAGGGGACGCCGCCTACAATGAGCAGTTCTTC
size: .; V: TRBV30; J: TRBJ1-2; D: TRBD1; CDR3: CARTTGTGVQGYGYTF; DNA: TGTGCCCGAACCACCGGGACAGGCGTCCAAGGCTATGGCTACACCTTC
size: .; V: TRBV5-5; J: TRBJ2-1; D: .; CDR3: CASSLWQYNEQFF; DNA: TGTGCCAGCAGCTTGTGGCAGTACAATGAGCAGTTCTTC
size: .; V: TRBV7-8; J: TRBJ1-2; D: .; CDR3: CASSLLMRGDSYGYTF; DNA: TGTGCCAGCAGCTTACTCATGAGGGGGGATAGCTATGGCTACACCTTC